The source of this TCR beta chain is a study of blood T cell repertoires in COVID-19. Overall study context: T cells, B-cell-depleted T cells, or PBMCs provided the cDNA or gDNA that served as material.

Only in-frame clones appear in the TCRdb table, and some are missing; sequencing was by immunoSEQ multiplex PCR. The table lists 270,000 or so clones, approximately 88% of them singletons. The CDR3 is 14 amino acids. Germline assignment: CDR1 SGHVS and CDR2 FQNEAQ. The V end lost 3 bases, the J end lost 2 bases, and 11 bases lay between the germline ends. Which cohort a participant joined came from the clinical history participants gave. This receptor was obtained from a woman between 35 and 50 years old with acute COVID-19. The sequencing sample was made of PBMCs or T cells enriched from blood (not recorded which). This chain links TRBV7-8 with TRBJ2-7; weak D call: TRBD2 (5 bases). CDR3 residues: CASSFGGVTYEQYF. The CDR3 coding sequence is TGTGCCAGCAGCTTTGGAGGAGTTACCTACGAGCAGTACTTC.